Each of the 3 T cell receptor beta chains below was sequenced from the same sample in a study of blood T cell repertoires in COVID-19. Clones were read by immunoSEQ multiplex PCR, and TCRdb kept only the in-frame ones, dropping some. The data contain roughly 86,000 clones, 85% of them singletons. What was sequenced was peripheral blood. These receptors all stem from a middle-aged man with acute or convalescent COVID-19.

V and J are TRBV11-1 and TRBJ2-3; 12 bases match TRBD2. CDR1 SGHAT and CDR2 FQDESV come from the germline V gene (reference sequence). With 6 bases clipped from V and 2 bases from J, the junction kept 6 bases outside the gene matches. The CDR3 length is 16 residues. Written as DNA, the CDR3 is TGTGCCAGCAGGGGCCGGACTAGCGGGAACACAGATACGCAGTATTTT. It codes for CASRGRTSGNTDTQYF.

As DNA, the CDR3 is TGTGCCAGTAGTGCAGGGGGCTCCTACGAGCAGTACTTC. It specifies CASSAGGSYEQYF. The J gene is TRBJ2-7, the V gene TRBV19, with 7 nucleotides matching TRBD1. The germline gives CDR1 LNHDA, CDR2 SQIVND (reference sequence). Unmatched junction bases numbered 1, after V lost 5 bases and J lost 0 bases. The CDR3 spans 13 residues.

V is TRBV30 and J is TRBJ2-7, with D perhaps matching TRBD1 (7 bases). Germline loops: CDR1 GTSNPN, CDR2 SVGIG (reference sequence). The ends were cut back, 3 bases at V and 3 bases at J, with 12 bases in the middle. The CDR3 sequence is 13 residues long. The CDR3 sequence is CAWSQGGLYEQYF. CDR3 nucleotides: TGTGCCTGGAGCCAGGGGGGACTCTACGAGCAGTACTTC.